Described below is a single T cell receptor beta chain sequence and its context. TCRdb redid the calling of the RT-PCR reads with MiXCR, one entry per CDR3 protein. The repertoire holds more than 600,000 distinct CDR3 sequences, with over 12% as singletons. The sample consisted of memory CD4+ T cells from blood. This TCR was sampled from a female donor in good health, serving as a healthy control.

CDR3: CASMERGHSSYEQYF. CDR3 nucleotides: TGTGCCAGCATGGAGCGCGGGCATAGCTCCTACGAGCAGTACTTC. The chain joins TRBV27 to TRBJ2-7; D might be TRBD2 (5 bases). CDR1 is MNHEY and CDR2 is SMNVEV in the germline V gene (reference sequence). There are 15 residues in the CDR3. Between the trimmed V and J ends, which lost 7 bases and 0 bases, there was a span of 16 bases.